Below, 26 T cell receptor beta chains from the same sample are listed, as sequenced in a study of blood T cell repertoires in COVID-19. Data came from immunoSEQ multiplex PCR; TCRdb stores just in-frame clones and leaves some out. The sample lists approximately 260,000 clones, approximately 90% occurring once. Sequenced sample: peripheral blood. The receptors here all came from a man aged 55 to 70 who had recovered from COVID-19.

V usage is TRBV7-2 and J usage is TRBJ1-3; D gene ambiguous. V gave up 1 base and J gave up 0 bases, with 7 bases separating them. Germline CDR1 SGHTA, CDR2 FQGNSA. The CDR3 has 15 amino acids. CDR3 sequence (DNA): TGTGCCAGCAGCTTAGTTTCAAACTCTGGAAACACCATATATTTT. This gives the protein CASSLVSNSGNTIYF.

CDR3 loop: CASSLSASGVTEAFF. The CDR3 coding sequence is TGTGCCAGCAGTTTATCGGCTTCGGGGGTCACTGAAGCTTTCTTT. This sequence joins TRBV27 and TRBJ1-1; perhaps TRBD1 as D (5 bases). CDR3 size: 15 residues. Germline V gene sequence: CDR1 MNHEY, CDR2 SMNVEV (reference sequence). V lost 0 bases and J lost 4, with 12 bases in between.

For this clone: Other DNA sequences within the sample encode an identical CDR3. In DNA form, the CDR3 reads TGCAGTGCCTGGACAGGGGGTGGCTACACCTTC. As protein: CSAWTGGGYTF. The V call is TRBV20-1, the J call TRBJ1-2; 10 bases are shared with TRBD1. This CDR3 region has 11 residues. Germline values: CDR1 DFQATT, CDR2 SNEGSKA (reference sequence). The V and J ends lost 6 bases and 7 bases, in that order; junction bases with no gene match: 2.

This clone was observed a single time. V and J are TRBV6-5 and TRBJ2-7, with D uncertain. V was cut by 6 bases and J by 1 base, with 13 bases left in between. The CDR3 is 14 residues long. Germline CDR1 MNHEY, CDR2 SVGAGI. In nucleotides, the CDR3 is TGTGCCAGCAGGAGTGCAGGCCGATCCTACGAGCAGTACTTC. Protein: CASRSAGRSYEQYF.

This chain links TRBV7-9 with TRBJ2-2, with D perhaps matching TRBD1 (6 bases). V was clipped by 5 bases and J by 4 bases, with 14 bases between them. The CDR3 sequence is 15 residues long. The germline V gene has CDR1 SEHNR and CDR2 FQNEAQ (reference sequence). Here the CDR3 DNA reads TGTGCCAGCAGCCCATGGACAGCCCTCACCGGGGAGCTGTTTTTT. Translation: CASSPWTALTGELFF.

Concerning this clone: Sequence at one end of the junction differs from germline and may be a read error. The rearrangement joins TRBV29-1 to TRBJ1-1, with 7 positions matching TRBD1. CDR3 length equals 15 residues. The germline V gene encodes CDR1 SQVTM and CDR2 ANQGSEA. CDR3 DNA sequence: TGCAGCGTTGAGTTCAGGGGGGCGCTGAATACTGAAGCTTTCTTT. Translating it yields CSVEFRGALNTEAFF. The whole variable domain, remainder taken from reference TRBV29-1 and TRBJ1-1, is SAVISQKPSRDICQRGTSLTIQCQVDSQVTMMFWYRQQPGQSLTLIATANQGSEATYESGFVIDKFPISRPNLTFSTLTVSNMSPEDSSIYLCSVEFRGALNTEAFFGQGTRLTVV.

V and J are TRBV10-3 and TRBJ1-2, with D unclear. Germline V gene lookup returns CDR1 ENHRY and CDR2 SYGVKD. V was cut by 6 bases and J by 2 bases, with 13 bases left in between. CDR3 length: 14 residues. The CDR3 DNA sequence: TGTGCCATCAGGCCTATTGAGCAAAACTATGGCTACACCTTC. Translation gives CAIRPIEQNYGYTF.

The rearrangement joins TRBV27 to TRBJ2-1; 7 positions match TRBD2. The CDR3 loop spans 17 amino acids. Germline values: CDR1 MNHEY, CDR2 SMNVEV (reference sequence). Trimming cost V 3 bases and J 6 bases; bases outside gene matches: 14. This CDR3 reads CASSLRLGASGPNEQFF. In DNA, the CDR3 is TGTGCCAGCAGTTTGAGGTTAGGGGCTAGCGGACCCAATGAGCAGTTCTTC.

The CDR3 loop is CATSDPVTYEQYF. CDR3 DNA: TGTGCCACCAGTGACCCGGTCACCTACGAGCAGTACTTC. The chain links TRBV24-1 to TRBJ2-7; D remains ambiguous. The CDR3 consists of 13 residues. The V end lost 4 bases, the J end lost 2 bases, and 8 bases lay between the germline ends. Germline CDR1 reads KGHDR; CDR2 reads SFDVKD.

J is TRBJ2-1 and V is TRBV27, with 12 bases identical to TRBD2. Trimming took 5 bases from V and 7 from J; bases not matched to a gene: 9. Germline CDR1 is MNHEY and CDR2 is SMNVEV (reference sequence). This CDR3 spans 16 amino acids. CDR3 in amino acids: CASSQGLAGGRNEQFF. The DNA for the CDR3 is TGTGCCAGCAGTCAGGGCCTAGCGGGGGGGAGAAATGAGCAGTTCTTC.

The J gene is TRBJ2-1, the V gene TRBV29-1; 11 nucleotides agree with TRBD1. The germline V gene encodes CDR1 SQVTM and CDR2 ANQGSEA. The CDR3 length is 13 residues. V gave up 6 bases and J gave up 8 bases; unmatched junction bases: 6. The CDR3 coding sequence is TGCAGCGTCGATGGGACAGGGGGATATGAGCAGTTCTTC. It yields the protein CSVDGTGGYEQFF.

Only one count was recorded for this clone. The rearrangement uses TRBV9 and TRBJ2-1; 7 bases align to TRBD1. The germline CDR1 and CDR2 sequences are SGDLS and YYNGEE. The CDR3 is 14 residues long. V trimming: 3 bases; J trimming: 10 bases; junction bases outside the gene matches: 10. The CDR3, as DNA: TGTGCCAGCAGCGCCAGGGGGTGGGCGCGCGAGCAGTTCTTC. Protein: CASSARGWAREQFF.

V usage is TRBV18 and J usage is TRBJ2-5; D gene ambiguous. Trimming took 2 bases from V and 5 from J, leaving 18 bases between them. CDR1 and CDR2 (germline): KGHSH, LQKENI. The CDR3 spans 16 residues. The CDR3, as DNA: TGTGCCAGCTCACCAAATTCAGTAGCTTATGGGGAGACCCAGTACTTC. Encoded protein: CASSPNSVAYGETQYF.

This chain uses TRBV10-3 with TRBJ1-6, with a tentative D call TRBD1 (5 bases). V shed 10 bases and J shed 8 bases, with 21 bases lying between them. The CDR3 length is 15 residues. The germline V gene has CDR1 ENHRY and CDR2 SYGVKD. CDR3 amino acids: CATQLVSDTHSPLHF. CDR3 coding DNA: TGTGCCACCCAATTGGTATCGGACACGCATTCACCCCTCCACTTT.

The rearrangement uses TRBV3-1 (or the pseudogene TRBV3-2) and TRBJ1-1; no reliable D call. The V end was cut by 4 bases, the J end by 3 bases, with 18 bases between. This CDR3 contains 16 residues. CDR1 and CDR2 (germline): LGHDT, YNNKEL (reference sequence). The CDR3: CASSPLGILRDTEAFF. In nucleotides, the CDR3 is TGTGCCAGCAGCCCCTTGGGAATTCTGAGGGACACTGAAGCTTTCTTT.

The chain uses TRBV6-5 and TRBJ1-2; 7 positions match TRBD1. J was trimmed by 8 bases and V by 2 bases; bases with no gene match: 8. The CDR3 consists of 14 residues. Germline CDR1 MNHEY, CDR2 SVGAGI. For the CDR3, the DNA is TGTGCCAGCAGTTACCGTCGACAGGGTAACGGCTACACCTTC. It yields the protein CASSYRRQGNGYTF.

As for this clone: The germline gene is not matched at one end of the junction; a read error may be the cause. V gene TRBV11-2 combines with J gene TRBJ2-3; D is unresolved. The length of the CDR3 is 11 residues. Germline assignment: CDR1 SGHAT and CDR2 FQNNGV. CDR3 DNA: TGTGCCAGCAGCTTAACAGTTACGCAGTATTTT. It is translated as CASSLTVTQYF. Full variable domain (outside the CDR3, taken from reference TRBV11-2 and TRBJ2-3): EAGVAQSPRYKIIEKRQSVAFWCNPISGHATLYWYQQILGQGPKLLIQFQNNGVVDDSQLPKDRFSAERLKGVDSTLKIQPAKLEDSAVYLCASSLTVTQYFGPGTRLTVL.

The chain carries TRBV27 and TRBJ1-2; the match to TRBD1 covers 9 bases. The CDR3 length is 13 residues. Per the germline V gene, CDR1 is MNHEY and CDR2 is SMNVEV (reference sequence). V shed 6 bases, J shed 7 bases, and the junction held 6 bases outside the gene matches. The CDR3 is CASSLQGAGGYTF. In nucleotides, the CDR3 is TGTGCCAGCAGCCTACAGGGGGCGGGTGGCTACACCTTC.

The sample holds one count of this clone. The chain carries TRBV5-1 and TRBJ1-5; the match to TRBD1 covers 7 bases. The V segment lost 8 bases and the J segment 0 bases; nucleotides outside the gene matches: 8. The CDR3 is made up of 15 amino acids. Germline V gives CDR1 SGHRS, CDR2 YFSETQ. DNA for the CDR3: TGCGCCAGTCGACAGGGTCCCTATAGCAATCAGCCCCAGCATTTT. Its protein is CASRQGPYSNQPQHF.

This chain uses TRBV14 with TRBJ2-1; 8 nucleotides align to TRBD2. The CDR3 spans 17 residues. V gave up 0 bases and J gave up 8 bases; unmatched junction bases: 12. Germline CDR1 reads SGHDN; CDR2 reads FVKESK. The CDR3 sequence is CASSQDRTGGALDEQFF. The CDR3 coding sequence is TGTGCCAGCAGCCAAGATAGGACGGGGGGGGCCCTAGATGAGCAGTTCTTC.

The rearrangement links TRBV28 to TRBJ1-2; 7 nucleotides align to TRBD1. The CDR3 length is 15 residues. Germline CDR1 reads MDHEN; CDR2 reads SYDVKM. V lost 4 bases to trimming and J lost 3 bases; unmatched junction nucleotides: 8. The CDR3 nucleotides read TGTGCCAGCAGTTCCTCCGGGACAGCCTACTATGGCTACACCTTC. Its translation: CASSSSGTAYYGYTF.

This chain connects TRBV6-5 to TRBJ1-2; 12 nucleotides match TRBD1. CDR3 length: 15 amino acids. Germline V gives CDR1 MNHEY, CDR2 SVGAGI. J lost 8 bases, V lost 5 bases, and 9 bases had no gene match. The CDR3 coding sequence is TGTGCCAGCAGTCGAGGGACAGGGGGCAATTTGGGCTACACCTTC. This sequence encodes CASSRGTGGNLGYTF.

The V call is TRBV24-1, the J call TRBJ2-1; 15 positions match TRBD2. Trimming at V came to 4 bases and at J to 4 bases, leaving 4 bases not matched to a gene. Germline V gene data show CDR1 as KGHDR and CDR2 as SFDVKD. The CDR3 runs 17 residues. Written as DNA, the CDR3 is TGTGCCACCAGTGACCCCGGACTAGCGGGGGGGTACAATGAGCAGTTCTTC. Its protein product is CATSDPGLAGGYNEQFF.

The chain has TRBV7-9 and TRBJ2-5; the D gene is possibly TRBD2 (7 bases). This CDR3 is 16 amino acids long. CDR1 SEHNR and CDR2 FQNEAQ come from the germline V gene (reference sequence). Trimming pared 6 bases from V and 2 bases from J, leaving 19 bases between. The CDR3 region is CASREEGGAMQETQYF. CDR3 coding DNA: TGTGCCAGCAGGGAAGAGGGGGGGGCAATGCAAGAGACCCAGTACTTC. Complete variable domain (other parts from reference TRBV7-9 and TRBJ2-5): DTGVSQNPRHKITKRGQNVTFRCDPISEHNRLYWYRQTLGQGPEFLTYFQNEAQLEKSRLLSDRFSAERPKGSFSTLEIQRTEQGDSAMYLCASREEGGAMQETQYFGPGTRLLVL.

The chain joins TRBV5-6 to TRBJ2-3, with 10 bases that match TRBD2. The CDR3 has 16 residues. In germline, CDR1 is SGHDT, CDR2 YYEEEE. Trimming at V came to 4 bases and at J to 6 bases, leaving 11 bases not matched to a gene. CDR3 coding DNA: TGTGCCAGCAGCATCGCTAGCGGGGGCTGGTTGGATACGCAGTATTTT. Its translation: CASSIASGGWLDTQYF. The whole variable domain, filled in from reference TRBV5-6 and TRBJ2-3, reads DAGVTQSPTHLIKTRGQQVTLRCSPKSGHDTVSWYQQALGQGPQFIFQYYEEEERQRGNFPDRFSGHQFPNYSSELNVNALLLGDSALYLCASSIASGGWLDTQYFGPGTRLTVL.

The rearrangement uses TRBV2 and TRBJ1-5, with unresolved D. The CDR3 runs 11 residues. Germline CDR1 and CDR2: SNHLY and FYNNEI. Trimming stripped 4 bases from V and 6 bases from J, with 4 bases between. The CDR3 spells CASSGGQPQHF. DNA for the CDR3: TGTGCCAGCAGTGGCGGTCAGCCCCAGCATTTT.